This is a list of T cell receptor beta chains from one sample in a study of T cell responses to AZD1222 COVID-19 vaccine. Sequencing used immunoSEQ multiplex PCR; TCRdb keeps in-frame clones, though not all of them. The sample has roughly 97,000 clones, roughly 90% seen once. Sequenced here: peripheral blood, sampled on day 0 of AZD1222 vaccination. The receptors come from an adult in good health. The CDR3 runs from the conserved cysteine through the conserved F or W. A D gene is named only where the DNA matches it firmly. Rows may omit the clone size; those that give it use once, few, many or a size class.

clone_size: .; d_call: .; v_call: TRBV6-5; j_call: TRBJ2-7; cdr3_aa: CASSLTAFYEQYF; cdr3_nt: TGTGCCAGCAGTTTGACAGCATTCTACGAGCAGTACTTC
clone_size: once; d_call: .; v_call: TRBV11-2; j_call: TRBJ2-1; cdr3_aa: CASSLVARLGNEQFF; cdr3_nt: TGTGCCAGCAGCTTAGTTGCTAGACTAGGAAATGAGCAGTTCTTC
clone_size: .; d_call: .; v_call: TRBV5-5; j_call: TRBJ1-1; cdr3_aa: CASTEPGRNTEAFF; cdr3_nt: TGTGCCAGCACTGAACCAGGGAGAAACACTGAAGCTTTCTTT
clone_size: .; d_call: TRBD1; v_call: TRBV12-3/TRBV12-4; j_call: TRBJ1-2; cdr3_aa: CASNRGQGYGYTF; cdr3_nt: TGTGCCAGCAACAGGGGGCAAGGCTATGGCTACACCTTC
clone_size: .; d_call: .; v_call: TRBV3-1/TRBV3-2; j_call: TRBJ2-6; cdr3_aa: CASSQPSGANVLTF; cdr3_nt: TGTGCCAGCAGCCAACCCTCTGGGGCCAACGTCCTGACTTTC
clone_size: .; d_call: TRBD1; v_call: TRBV7-2; j_call: TRBJ1-1; cdr3_aa: CASSLRGQGALNTEAFF; cdr3_nt: TGTGCCAGCAGCCTGCGCGGACAGGGGGCGTTGAACACTGAAGCTTTCTTT
clone_size: .; d_call: .; v_call: TRBV4-3; j_call: TRBJ2-1; cdr3_aa: CASSQIVQGGYNEQFF; cdr3_nt: TGCGCCAGCAGCCAGATAGTCCAGGGGGGATACAATGAGCAGTTCTTC
clone_size: .; d_call: .; v_call: TRBV19; j_call: TRBJ1-5; cdr3_aa: CASTLSAGSNQPQHF; cdr3_nt: TGTGCCAGTACCTTATCCGCAGGTTCCAATCAGCCCCAGCATTTT
clone_size: .; d_call: .; v_call: TRBV14; j_call: TRBJ1-3; cdr3_aa: CASSQDLGRSIYF; cdr3_nt: TGTGCCAGCAGCCAAGATTTAGGGCGCTCCATATATTTT
clone_size: .; d_call: TRBD2; v_call: TRBV7-2; j_call: TRBJ2-1; cdr3_aa: CASSPPALLAGVYYNEQFF; cdr3_nt: TGTGCCAGCAGCCCGCCAGCCCTACTAGCGGGAGTTTACTACAATGAGCAGTTCTTC
clone_size: .; d_call: TRBD1; v_call: TRBV6-1; j_call: TRBJ1-4; cdr3_aa: CASSDKGQGNEKLFF; cdr3_nt: TGTGCCAGCAGTGATAAGGGACAGGGTAATGAAAAACTGTTTTTT
clone_size: .; d_call: .; v_call: TRBV18; j_call: TRBJ1-1; cdr3_aa: CASSSTRETEAFF; cdr3_nt: TGTGCCAGCTCTTCAACGAGGGAGACTGAAGCTTTCTTT
clone_size: once; d_call: TRBD2; v_call: TRBV29-1; j_call: TRBJ2-5; cdr3_aa: CSVDRLAEETQYF; cdr3_nt: TGCAGCGTTGACAGGCTAGCGGAGGAGACCCAGTACTTC
clone_size: .; d_call: TRBD1; v_call: TRBV29-1; j_call: TRBJ1-1; cdr3_aa: CSGGQGNTEAFF; cdr3_nt: TGCAGCGGTGGACAGGGGAACACTGAAGCTTTCTTT
clone_size: once; d_call: TRBD1; v_call: TRBV5-1; j_call: TRBJ1-4; cdr3_aa: CASGAQGAFNEKLFF; cdr3_nt: TGCGCCAGCGGGGCTCAGGGGGCCTTTAATGAAAAACTGTTTTTT
clone_size: .; d_call: .; v_call: TRBV11-2; j_call: TRBJ1-1; cdr3_aa: CASSLGGTSSSREAFF; cdr3_nt: TGTGCCAGCAGCTTAGGCGGGACCTCGAGTAGCAGAGAAGCTTTCTTT
clone_size: .; d_call: .; v_call: TRBV5-5; j_call: TRBJ1-4; cdr3_aa: CASSLGATNEKLFF; cdr3_nt: TGTGCCAGCAGCCTAGGAGCAACTAATGAAAAACTGTTTTTT
clone_size: .; d_call: .; v_call: TRBV6-5; j_call: TRBJ1-1; cdr3_aa: CASSYSQGSEAFF; cdr3_nt: TGTGCCAGCAGTTACTCACAGGGCTCTGAAGCTTTCTTT
clone_size: .; d_call: .; v_call: TRBV28; j_call: TRBJ2-2; cdr3_aa: CASTRFRRPGELFF; cdr3_nt: TGTGCCAGCACTCGATTTCGGCGGCCCGGGGAGCTGTTTTTT
clone_size: .; d_call: TRBD1; v_call: TRBV7-2; j_call: TRBJ2-4; cdr3_aa: CASSHRDRANIQYF; cdr3_nt: TGTGCCAGCAGCCACCGGGACAGGGCAAACATTCAGTACTTC
clone_size: .; d_call: TRBD1; v_call: TRBV4-3; j_call: TRBJ2-7; cdr3_aa: CASSPSQGANYEQYF; cdr3_nt: TGCGCCAGCAGCCCCAGTCAGGGGGCGAACTACGAGCAGTACTTC
clone_size: once; d_call: TRBD2; v_call: TRBV28; j_call: TRBJ2-3; cdr3_aa: CATILAGGPDTQYF; cdr3_nt: TGTGCCACGATACTAGCGGGAGGTCCAGATACGCAGTATTTT
clone_size: .; d_call: .; v_call: TRBV2; j_call: TRBJ2-7; cdr3_aa: CASRGAYEQYF; cdr3_nt: TGTGCCAGCAGGGGAGCCTACGAGCAGTACTTC
clone_size: .; d_call: TRBD1; v_call: TRBV3-1/TRBV3-2; j_call: TRBJ2-5; cdr3_aa: CASSQNRGWETQYF; cdr3_nt: TGTGCCAGCAGCCAGAACAGGGGATGGGAGACCCAGTACTTC
clone_size: .; d_call: .; v_call: TRBV20-1; j_call: TRBJ2-5; cdr3_aa: CSCPYRETQYF; cdr3_nt: TGCAGCTGCCCCTACCGGGAGACCCAGTACTTC
clone_size: once; d_call: .; v_call: TRBV9; j_call: TRBJ1-3; cdr3_aa: CASSVQGRSGNTIYF; cdr3_nt: TGTGCCAGCAGCGTACAGGGGCGCTCTGGAAACACCATATATTTT
clone_size: .; d_call: .; v_call: TRBV6-2/TRBV6-3; j_call: TRBJ1-1; cdr3_aa: CASSYPRDGNEAFF; cdr3_nt: TGTGCCAGCAGTTACCCTAGGGACGGAAATGAAGCTTTCTTT
clone_size: .; d_call: .; v_call: TRBV23-1; j_call: TRBJ1-2; cdr3_aa: CASSRGSYGYTF; cdr3_nt: TGCGCCAGCAGTCGGGGAAGCTATGGCTACACCTTC
clone_size: few; d_call: TRBD1; v_call: TRBV5-5; j_call: TRBJ1-1; cdr3_aa: CASSPGWVTGLNTEAFF; cdr3_nt: TGTGCCAGCAGCCCGGGGTGGGTGACAGGGCTGAACACTGAAGCTTTCTTT
clone_size: .; d_call: .; v_call: TRBV7-2; j_call: TRBJ1-1; cdr3_aa: CASSSTWQGMNTEAFF; cdr3_nt: TGTGCCAGCAGTTCAACATGGCAGGGCATGAACACTGAAGCTTTCTTT
clone_size: .; d_call: TRBD1; v_call: TRBV7-3; j_call: TRBJ1-5; cdr3_aa: CASSATGGLQPQHF; cdr3_nt: TGTGCCAGCAGCGCCACAGGGGGCTTACAGCCCCAGCATTTT
clone_size: .; d_call: TRBD2; v_call: TRBV5-1; j_call: TRBJ2-2; cdr3_aa: CATRGLAGNTGELFF; cdr3_nt: TGCGCCACCCGGGGACTAGCGGGGAACACCGGGGAGCTGTTTTTT
clone_size: .; d_call: .; v_call: TRBV5-6; j_call: TRBJ2-7; cdr3_aa: CASRWWGDNYEQYF; cdr3_nt: TGTGCCAGCAGGTGGTGGGGGGACAACTACGAGCAGTACTTC
clone_size: .; d_call: .; v_call: TRBV30; j_call: TRBJ1-5; cdr3_aa: CAWSGTQSNQPQHF; cdr3_nt: TGTGCCTGGTCGGGGACGCAGTCCAATCAGCCCCAGCATTTT
clone_size: .; d_call: .; v_call: TRBV7-8; j_call: TRBJ1-6; cdr3_aa: CASSSAGSYNSPLHF; cdr3_nt: TGTGCCAGCAGCTCTGCAGGCTCCTATAATTCACCCCTCCACTTT
clone_size: .; d_call: .; v_call: TRBV6-2/TRBV6-3; j_call: TRBJ2-7; cdr3_aa: CASSNTYEQYF; cdr3_nt: TGTGCCAGCAGCAACACATACGAGCAGTACTTC
clone_size: .; d_call: TRBD1; v_call: TRBV7-8; j_call: TRBJ1-2; cdr3_aa: CASSSPWGGTGQGDGYTF; cdr3_nt: TGTGCCAGCAGCTCACCCTGGGGGGGTACGGGCCAGGGGGATGGCTACACCTTC
clone_size: .; d_call: .; v_call: TRBV7-8; j_call: TRBJ2-6; cdr3_aa: CASSLGTAISGANVLTF; cdr3_nt: TGTGCCAGCAGCTTAGGGACAGCGATCTCTGGGGCCAACGTCCTGACTTTC
clone_size: .; d_call: .; v_call: TRBV3-1/TRBV3-2; j_call: TRBJ1-1; cdr3_aa: CASSQESGVRSEAFF; cdr3_nt: TGTGCCAGCAGCCAAGAATCGGGGGTTCGCTCTGAAGCTTTCTTT
clone_size: .; d_call: .; v_call: TRBV3-1/TRBV3-2; j_call: TRBJ1-6; cdr3_aa: CASSTHGQSPLHF; cdr3_nt: TGTGCCAGCAGCACTCACGGGCAGTCTCCCCTCCACTTT
clone_size: .; d_call: .; v_call: TRBV5-1; j_call: TRBJ2-3; cdr3_aa: CASSLGQETDTQYF; cdr3_nt: TGCGCCAGCAGCTTGGGACAGGAGACAGATACGCAGTATTTT
clone_size: .; d_call: TRBD1; v_call: TRBV2; j_call: TRBJ1-2; cdr3_aa: CATLRTGGSGYGYTF; cdr3_nt: TGTGCCACATTAAGAACAGGGGGGTCTGGCTATGGCTACACCTTC
clone_size: .; d_call: TRBD1; v_call: TRBV6-4; j_call: TRBJ2-1; cdr3_aa: CASGTGGNEQFF; cdr3_nt: TGTGCCAGCGGGACAGGTGGAAATGAGCAGTTCTTC
clone_size: .; d_call: .; v_call: TRBV19; j_call: TRBJ1-2; cdr3_aa: CASSMGATGYTF; cdr3_nt: TGTGCCAGTAGTATGGGGGCTACGGGCTACACCTTC
clone_size: .; d_call: TRBD2; v_call: TRBV18; j_call: TRBJ2-5; cdr3_aa: CASSSGTSGQETQYF; cdr3_nt: TGTGCCAGCTCATCCGGGACTAGCGGGCAAGAGACCCAGTACTTC
clone_size: .; d_call: .; v_call: TRBV21-1; j_call: TRBJ1-5; cdr3_aa: CASSTPTGGSNQPQHF; cdr3_nt: TGTGCCAGCAGCACCCCGACAGGGGGAAGCAATCAGCCCCAGCATTTT
clone_size: .; d_call: .; v_call: TRBV7-8; j_call: TRBJ2-2; cdr3_aa: CASSLDRPENTGELFF; cdr3_nt: TGTGCCAGCAGCTTAGATAGGCCCGAGAACACCGGGGAGCTGTTTTTT
clone_size: .; d_call: .; v_call: TRBV6-5; j_call: TRBJ1-3; cdr3_aa: CASRSHASTIYF; cdr3_nt: TGTGCCAGCAGATCCCACGCGAGCACCATATATTTT
clone_size: .; d_call: .; v_call: TRBV23-1; j_call: TRBJ2-5; cdr3_aa: CASSQRAETQYF; cdr3_nt: TGCGCCAGCAGTCAAAGGGCGGAGACCCAGTACTTC
clone_size: .; d_call: .; v_call: TRBV12-3/TRBV12-4; j_call: TRBJ2-1; cdr3_aa: CASSLTSIEQFF; cdr3_nt: TGTGCCAGCAGTTTAACTAGTATTGAGCAGTTCTTC
clone_size: .; d_call: .; v_call: TRBV5-1; j_call: TRBJ1-4; cdr3_aa: CASSLVRAEKLFF; cdr3_nt: TGCGCCAGCAGCTTGGTAAGAGCTGAAAAACTGTTTTTT
clone_size: .; d_call: .; v_call: TRBV10-3; j_call: TRBJ2-2; cdr3_aa: CAIRTGNTGELFF; cdr3_nt: TGTGCCATCAGGACAGGGAACACCGGGGAGCTGTTTTTT
clone_size: .; d_call: .; v_call: TRBV5-8; j_call: TRBJ1-4; cdr3_aa: CASSPRTGEEKLFF; cdr3_nt: TGTGCCAGCAGCCCACGGACGGGAGAGGAAAAACTGTTTTTT